These T cell receptor beta chains were read from a single sample in a study of cytomegalovirus exposure and HLA in healthy donors. TCRdb's copy holds only in-frame clones and misses some; the assay was immunoSEQ multiplex PCR. This table lists 70,000 to 100,000 clones. The specimen sequenced was PBMCs. The source is a girl aged 10 to 17 in good health and CMV-seropositive. Each CDR3 is given without its conserved first and last residue.

>TRBV18
ASSPRDRVNSPLH
>TRBV7-6
ASSILEGHEQY
>TRBV4-1
ASSQRVEGAQY
>TRBV29-1
SVEDGPTGQGVTDTQY
>TRBV4-1
ASSHWGQQETQY
>TRBV9
ASSGREATGELF
>TRBV9
ASSFGVGRRLGMYYT
>TRBV19
ASRKGQGANPLTNQPQH
>TRBV5-1
ASRRGDFAGANVLT
>TRBV4-3
ASSQDGGSEKLF
>TRBV6-5
ASSFGQGNIRSPLH
>TRBV5-8
ASSLNKRNTIY
>TRBV5-1
ASSPRGGGLGTEAF
>TRBV19
ASSFRAGEQY
>TRBV5-1
ASSSSTRTVNGYT
>TRBV7-9
ASSLDGGFTYNEQF
>TRBV30
ACRLQGVRSNTEAF
>TRBV7-9
ASSRPGPRLNTGELF
>TRBV4-2
ASSLIPGGDYNSPLH
>TRBV9
ASSVNGGAGNEQF
>TRBV29-1
SGWTGLNTEAF
>TRBV5-1
ASSLNRGEKLF
>TRBV6-5
ASSSWGDEQF
>TRBV25-1
ASSGAGSTEAF
>TRBV5-1
ASSSHRGLAETQY
>TRBV19
ASSPFETEAF
>TRBV4-1
ASSQDPTGGKLF
>TRBV5-1
ASSTGQESYGYT
>TRBV4-2
ASSQEARQGAYEQY
>TRBV18
ASSPKQGANTEAF
>TRBV4-2
ASRLAANTGELF
>TRBV7-2
ASSLRENTEAF
>TRBV7-9
ASSLAGGETVGYT
>TRBV19
ASSIRTGLAGGRADTQY
>TRBV12-5
ASPPDETGALNTEAF
>TRBV6-5
ASSYPGTSGGETQY
>TRBV7-2
ASSLEGQGSYGYT
>TRBV7-9
ASSSLVQASTDTQY
>TRBV6-5
ASSYVGATNTGELF
>TRBV7-9
ASSLGAWNQPQH
>TRBV9
ASSDGQGFYGYT
>TRBV19
ASSIDDERRTYEQY
>TRBV5-4
ASSPGLAGGPEETQY
>TRBV7-9
ASSVGGGLDTQY
>TRBV18
ASSPRRAGVTEAF
>TRBV4-3
ASSQAAGRGETQY
>TRBV27
ASSLGSGSSNQPQH
>TRBV19
ASSAGGAGPQH
>TRBV7-3
ASSATGQGTEAF
>TRBV6-5
ASSYGADSPLH